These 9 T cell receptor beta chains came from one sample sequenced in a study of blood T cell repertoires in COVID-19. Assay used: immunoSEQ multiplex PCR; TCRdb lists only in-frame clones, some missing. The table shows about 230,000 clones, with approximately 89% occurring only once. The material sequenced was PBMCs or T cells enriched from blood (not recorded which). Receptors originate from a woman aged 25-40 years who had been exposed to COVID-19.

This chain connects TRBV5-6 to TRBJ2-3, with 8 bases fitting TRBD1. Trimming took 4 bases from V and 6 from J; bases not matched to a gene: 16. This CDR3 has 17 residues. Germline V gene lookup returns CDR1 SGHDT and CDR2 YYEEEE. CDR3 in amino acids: CASSRGTAGGFIDTQYF. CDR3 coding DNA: TGTGCCAGCAGCCGAGGGACGGCAGGGGGCTTTATCGATACGCAGTATTTT.

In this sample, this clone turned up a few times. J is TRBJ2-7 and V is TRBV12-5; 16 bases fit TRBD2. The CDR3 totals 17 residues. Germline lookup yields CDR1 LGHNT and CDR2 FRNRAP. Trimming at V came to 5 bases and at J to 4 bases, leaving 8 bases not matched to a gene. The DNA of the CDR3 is TGTGCTAGTGGTCGACTCAGGGGACTAGCGGGAGGGTACGAGCAGTACTTC. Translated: CASGRLRGLAGGYEQYF.

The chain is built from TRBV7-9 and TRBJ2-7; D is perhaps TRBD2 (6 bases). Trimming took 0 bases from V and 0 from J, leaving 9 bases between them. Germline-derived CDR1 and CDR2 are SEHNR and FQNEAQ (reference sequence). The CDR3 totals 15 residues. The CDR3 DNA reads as TGTGCCAGCAGCTTAGCTAGCGGCCGCTCCTACGAGCAGTACTTC. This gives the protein CASSLASGRSYEQYF. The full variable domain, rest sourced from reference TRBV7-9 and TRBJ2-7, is DTGVSQNPRHKITKRGQNVTFRCDPISEHNRLYWYRQTLGQGPEFLTYFQNEAQLEKSRLLSDRFSAERPKGSFSTLEIQRTEQGDSAMYLCASSLASGRSYEQYFGPGTRLTVT.

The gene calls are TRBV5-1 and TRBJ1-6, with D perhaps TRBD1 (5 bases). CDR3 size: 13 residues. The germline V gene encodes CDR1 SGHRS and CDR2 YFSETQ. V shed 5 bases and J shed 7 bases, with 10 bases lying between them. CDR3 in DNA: TGCGCCAGCAGGCAGGGTGGGAATTCACCCCTCCACTTT. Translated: CASRQGGNSPLHF.

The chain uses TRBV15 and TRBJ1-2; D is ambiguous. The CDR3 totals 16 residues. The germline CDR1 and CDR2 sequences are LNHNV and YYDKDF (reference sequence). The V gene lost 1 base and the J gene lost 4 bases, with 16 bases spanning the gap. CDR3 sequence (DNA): TGTGCCACCAGCAGAGGGTCAGACGACGAGGCCTATGGCTACACCTTC. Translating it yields CATSRGSDDEAYGYTF.

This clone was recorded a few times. This CDR3 is CASSEGLSYGYTF. In DNA, the CDR3 is TGCGCCAGCAGTGAGGGACTGTCCTATGGCTACACCTTC. The chain employs TRBV10-1 and TRBJ1-2; no clear D gene. Germline V CDR1 and CDR2: WNHNN, SYGVQD (reference sequence). The CDR3 extends over 13 amino acids. Trimming removed 2 bases at V and 4 bases at J, with 8 bases between.

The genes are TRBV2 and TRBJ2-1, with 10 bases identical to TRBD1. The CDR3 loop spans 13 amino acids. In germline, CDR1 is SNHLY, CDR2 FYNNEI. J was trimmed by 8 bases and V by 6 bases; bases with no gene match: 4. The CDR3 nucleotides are TGTGCCAGCAGCCGGGACAGGGGAGATGAGCAGTTCTTC. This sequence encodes CASSRDRGDEQFF.

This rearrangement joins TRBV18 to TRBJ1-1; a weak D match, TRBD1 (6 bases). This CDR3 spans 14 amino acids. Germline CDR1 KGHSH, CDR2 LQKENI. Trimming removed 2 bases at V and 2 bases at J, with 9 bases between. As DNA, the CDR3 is TGTGCCAGCTCACCAGGCAGGGGCAACACTGAAGCTTTCTTT. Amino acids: CASSPGRGNTEAFF.

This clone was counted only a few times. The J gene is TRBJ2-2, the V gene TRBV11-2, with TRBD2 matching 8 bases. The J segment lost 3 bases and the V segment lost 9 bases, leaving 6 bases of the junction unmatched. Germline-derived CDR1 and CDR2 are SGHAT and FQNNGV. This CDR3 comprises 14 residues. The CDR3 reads CASRIAGYTGELFF. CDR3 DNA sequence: TGTGCCAGTCGTATAGCGGGATACACCGGGGAGCTGTTTTTT.